This TCR beta chain originates from a study of shared clonotypes between healthy human individuals. Overall study: Each donor's CD8 memory used one plate, CD8 naive two, each CD4 subset three.

This table comes from immunoSEQ multiplex PCR, and its TCRdb copy is limited to in-frame clones, with some not included. Of 1,400,000 or so clones in the sample, around 98.5% are singletons; the top ten hold under 0.45%. Germline-derived CDR1 and CDR2 are MDHEN and SYDVKM. Trimming took 7 bases from V and 7 from J, leaving 16 bases between them. The CDR3 length is 14 residues. This clone was counted once. Specimen: naive CD4+ T cells sorted from blood. Subset described: CD45RA+ positively selected. The receptor comes from a man under 40 in good health. The chain combines TRBV28 with TRBJ1-4; D perhaps matches TRBD1 (5 bases). As DNA, the CDR3 is TGTGCCAGCAACCCGGGAGGAGGGGTTGAAAAACTGTTTTTT. It is translated as CASNPGGGVEKLFF.